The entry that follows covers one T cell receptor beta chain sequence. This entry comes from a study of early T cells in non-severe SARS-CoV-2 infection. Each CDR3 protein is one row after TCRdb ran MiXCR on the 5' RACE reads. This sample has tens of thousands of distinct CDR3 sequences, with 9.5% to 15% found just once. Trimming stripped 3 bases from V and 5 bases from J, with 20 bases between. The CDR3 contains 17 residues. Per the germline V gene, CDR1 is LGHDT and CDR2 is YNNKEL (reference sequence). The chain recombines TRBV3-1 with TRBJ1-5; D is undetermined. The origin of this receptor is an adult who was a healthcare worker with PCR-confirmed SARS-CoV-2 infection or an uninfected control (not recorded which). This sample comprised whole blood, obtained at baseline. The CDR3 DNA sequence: TGTGCCAGCAGCCACGTGGTATGCATTCGAGAGCATCAGCCCCAGCATTTT. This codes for CASSHVVCIREHQPQHF.